This TCR beta chain was recorded in a study of shared clonotypes between healthy human individuals. Study-wide background: Donor ages ranged 18 to 49 years: a couple of women, a few men.

Study-level findings and limits: Sharing of clonotypes among donors was expected to vary with sequencing depth. Naive CD4 clonotypes were shared across several donors at roughly 5%.

Points on this clone: Antigen specificity is unknown.

The V gene's germline CDR1 is SGHDN and CDR2 FVKESK. The germline V and J ends were trimmed by 0 bases and 2 bases, with 12 bases remaining between them. This CDR3 region has 16 residues. Authors' data handling: ImmunoSEQ only sent back junction sequences with no quality scores, so filtering was done differently. The assay was immunoSEQ multiplex PCR, and TCRdb's table has in-frame clones only and misses some. Clonal size and the V and J genes are those of that table, whereas D and trimming came from the DNA. The repertoire has 2 million to 2.5 million clones, more than 80% of them found once; the top ten carry roughly 0.36%.

The TCR comes from a man aged 18 to 30 in good health. Some clones in this sample may be carry-over from other donors' samples. Material for sequencing was naive CD4+ T cells from PBMCs. Documented subset: CD45RA+ positively selected. The chain carries TRBV14 and TRBJ2-3, with a weak D call TRBD1 (6 bases). The CDR3 bases are TGTGCCAGCAGCCAAGATGTAAACAGGGTCACAGATACGCAGTATTTT. As protein: CASSQDVNRVTDTQYF. The full variable domain, with the rest looked up from reference TRBV14 and TRBJ2-3, is EAGVTQFPSHSVIEKGQTVTLRCDPISGHDNLYWYRRVMGKEIKFLLHFVKESKQDESGMPNNRFLAERTGGTYSTLKVQPAELEDSGVYFCASSQDVNRVTDTQYFGPGTRLTVL.